Given below is one T cell receptor (beta chain) in context. Its target is not known. Then a second PCR, running about 6 to 11 cycles, was carried out with a sample-barcoded 5' primer and a J-beta primer mix. Using its own MiXCR run on the 5' RACE reads, TCRdb lists one record per CDR3 protein. The repertoire has about 640,000 distinct CDR3 sequences, under 65% of them found once; the top ten carry more than 35%. This entry is derived from a study of blood T cells in healthy people across ages. Study-level points and caveats: Possibly confounding the expanded clonotype changes was the fact that donor CMV status was unknown.

Each donor's blood draw was around 9.1 milliliters of peripheral blood. Isolated per sample were at least 7 million PBMCs. Total RNA, at least 6 micrograms per sample, was extracted from PBMCs. The length of the CDR3 is 15 residues. From germline, CDR1 is DFQATT and CDR2 SNEGSKA (reference sequence). After removal of 3 bases from V and 9 bases from J, the junction contained 8 bases not matched to a gene. The chain couples TRBV20-1 to TRBJ2-1; 13 bases line up with TRBD2. The source material was blood. The TCR was taken from a man aged 55 to 70 in good health. CDR3 loop: CSASKGTSGTGEQFF. DNA for the CDR3: TGCAGTGCTAGCAAAGGGACTAGCGGGACGGGTGAGCAGTTCTTC.